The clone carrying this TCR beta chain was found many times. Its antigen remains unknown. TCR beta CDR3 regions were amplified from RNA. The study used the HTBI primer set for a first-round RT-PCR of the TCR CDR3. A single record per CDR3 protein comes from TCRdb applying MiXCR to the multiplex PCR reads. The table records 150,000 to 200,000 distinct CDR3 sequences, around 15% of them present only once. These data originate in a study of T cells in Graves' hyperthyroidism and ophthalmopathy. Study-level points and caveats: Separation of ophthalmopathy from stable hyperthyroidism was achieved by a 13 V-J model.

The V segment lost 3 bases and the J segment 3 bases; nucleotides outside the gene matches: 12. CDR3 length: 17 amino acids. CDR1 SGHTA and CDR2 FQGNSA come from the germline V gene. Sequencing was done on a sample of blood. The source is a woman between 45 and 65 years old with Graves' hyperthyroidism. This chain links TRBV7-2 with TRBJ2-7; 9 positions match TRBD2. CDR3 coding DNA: TGTGCCAGCAGCTTGGGTGCCCTAGCGGGGAAATTCTACGAGCAGTACTTC. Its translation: CASSLGALAGKFYEQYF.